Included here is one T cell receptor beta chain sequence, with context. Its target is not known. The CDR3 is made up of 15 amino acids. CDR1 SGDLS and CDR2 YYNGEE come from the germline V gene. The V end was cut by 3 bases, the J end by 3 bases, with 15 bases between. The sample originates from a study of post-analysis software for immune sequencing data. Every TCR beta cDNA library bore unique molecular identifiers. From the PCR reads, TCRdb called clonotypes with MiXCR, one entry per CDR3 protein. The sample includes fewer than 850,000 distinct CDR3 sequences, 25% to 30% of them seen just once. General study results and limits: Comparison of patients with controls showed 4 to 6 TRBV segments more frequent in patients, TRBV5-6, TRBV5-1 and TRBV20-1 among them. In multiple sclerosis, normalized Chao1 diversity was significantly below that of controls.

The sequence was obtained from a girl between 5 and 17 years old with multiple sclerosis. This chain uses TRBV9 with TRBJ1-1; D perhaps matches TRBD1 (5 bases). The sequencing sample was made of blood. The DNA for the CDR3 is TGTGCCAGCAGCGCAAGTCGGGGGGTGGACACTGAAGCTTTCTTT. It translates to CASSASRGVDTEAFF.